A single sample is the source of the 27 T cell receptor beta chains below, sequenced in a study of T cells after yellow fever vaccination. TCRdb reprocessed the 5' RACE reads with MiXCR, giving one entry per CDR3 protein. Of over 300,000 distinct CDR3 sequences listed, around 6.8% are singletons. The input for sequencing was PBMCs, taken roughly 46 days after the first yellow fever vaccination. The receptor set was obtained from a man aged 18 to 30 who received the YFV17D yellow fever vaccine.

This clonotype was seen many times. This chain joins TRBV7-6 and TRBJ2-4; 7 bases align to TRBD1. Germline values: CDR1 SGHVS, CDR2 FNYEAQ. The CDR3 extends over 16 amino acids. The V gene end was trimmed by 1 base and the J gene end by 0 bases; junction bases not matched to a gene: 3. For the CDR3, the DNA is TGTGCCAGCAGCTTAGGACAGGGCTTAGCCAAAAACATTCAGTACTTC. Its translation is CASSLGQGLAKNIQYF.

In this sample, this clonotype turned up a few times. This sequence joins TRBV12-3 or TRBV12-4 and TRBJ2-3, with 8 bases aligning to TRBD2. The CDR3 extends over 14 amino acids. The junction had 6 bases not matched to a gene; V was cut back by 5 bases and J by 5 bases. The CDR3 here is CASSQQSGGDTQYF. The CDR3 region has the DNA TGTGCCAGCAGTCAGCAAAGCGGGGGAGATACGCAGTATTTT.

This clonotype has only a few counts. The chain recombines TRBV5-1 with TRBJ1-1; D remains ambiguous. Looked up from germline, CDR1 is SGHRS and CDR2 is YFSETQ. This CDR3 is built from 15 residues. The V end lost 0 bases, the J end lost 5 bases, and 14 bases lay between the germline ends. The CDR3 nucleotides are TGCGCCAGCAGCTTGGAGATAGGTGTTGAGACTGAAGCTTTCTTT. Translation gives CASSLEIGVETEAFF.

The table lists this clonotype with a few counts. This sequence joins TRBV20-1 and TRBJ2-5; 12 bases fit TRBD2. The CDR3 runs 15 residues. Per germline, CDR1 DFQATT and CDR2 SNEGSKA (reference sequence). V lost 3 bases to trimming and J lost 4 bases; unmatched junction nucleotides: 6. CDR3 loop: CSASRGLAGGETQYF. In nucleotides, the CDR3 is TGCAGTGCTAGTAGGGGACTAGCGGGTGGAGAGACCCAGTACTTC.

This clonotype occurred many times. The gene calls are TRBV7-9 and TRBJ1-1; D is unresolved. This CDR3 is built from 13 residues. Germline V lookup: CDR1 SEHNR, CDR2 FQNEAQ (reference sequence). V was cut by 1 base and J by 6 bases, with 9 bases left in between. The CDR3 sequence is CASSLDGGAEAFF. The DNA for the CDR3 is TGTGCCAGCAGCTTAGATGGAGGTGCTGAAGCTTTCTTT. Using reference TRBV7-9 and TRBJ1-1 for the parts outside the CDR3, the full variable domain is DTGVSQNPRHKITKRGQNVTFRCDPISEHNRLYWYRQTLGQGPEFLTYFQNEAQLEKSRLLSDRFSAERPKGSFSTLEIQRTEQGDSAMYLCASSLDGGAEAFFGQGTRLTVV.

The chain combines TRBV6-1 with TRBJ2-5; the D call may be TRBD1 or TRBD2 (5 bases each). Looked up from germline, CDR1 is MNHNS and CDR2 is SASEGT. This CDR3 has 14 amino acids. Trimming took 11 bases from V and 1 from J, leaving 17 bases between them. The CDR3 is CAATGAEGQETQYF. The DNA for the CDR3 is TGTGCCGCGACCGGGGCCGAGGGCCAAGAGACCCAGTACTTC.

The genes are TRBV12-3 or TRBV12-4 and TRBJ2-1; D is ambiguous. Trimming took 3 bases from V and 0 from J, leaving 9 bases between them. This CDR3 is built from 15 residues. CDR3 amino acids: CASSFLSGSYNEQFF. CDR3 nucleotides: TGTGCCAGCAGTTTCTTGTCTGGCTCCTACAATGAGCAGTTCTTC.

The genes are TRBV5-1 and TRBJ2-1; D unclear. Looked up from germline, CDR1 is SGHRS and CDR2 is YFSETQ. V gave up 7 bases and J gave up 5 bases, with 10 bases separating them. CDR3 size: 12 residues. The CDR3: CASRPIDNEQFF. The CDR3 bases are TGCGCCAGCCGTCCCATAGACAATGAGCAGTTCTTC.

For the CDR3, the DNA is TGCAGTGCTAGACGCACCACCACATCGAACACTGAAGCTTTCTTT. Translating it yields CSARRTTTSNTEAFF. V and J are TRBV20-1 and TRBJ1-1; D ambiguous. Germline V CDR1 and CDR2: DFQATT, SNEGSKA (reference sequence). The CDR3 loop spans 15 amino acids. V was shortened by 2 bases and J by 1 base, with 14 bases between the two germline ends.

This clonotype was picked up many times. The DNA of the CDR3 is TGCGCCAGCAGCCAGCGCGACATGATGGGGGAAAATTCGGGTGAAGCTTTCTTT. Translated, it gives CASSQRDMMGENSGEAFF. V is TRBV4-1 and J is TRBJ1-1; D is possibly TRBD1 (5 bases). This CDR3 is built from 18 residues. The germline V gene encodes CDR1 MGHRA and CDR2 YSYEKL. V lost 3 bases and J 7 bases, leaving 27 bases between the germline ends.

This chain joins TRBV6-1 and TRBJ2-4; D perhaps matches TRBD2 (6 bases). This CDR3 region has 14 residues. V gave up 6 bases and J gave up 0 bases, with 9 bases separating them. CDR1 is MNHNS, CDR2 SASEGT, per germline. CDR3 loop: CASRPGLAKNIQYF. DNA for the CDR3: TGTGCCAGCAGGCCGGGACTAGCCAAAAACATTCAGTACTTC.

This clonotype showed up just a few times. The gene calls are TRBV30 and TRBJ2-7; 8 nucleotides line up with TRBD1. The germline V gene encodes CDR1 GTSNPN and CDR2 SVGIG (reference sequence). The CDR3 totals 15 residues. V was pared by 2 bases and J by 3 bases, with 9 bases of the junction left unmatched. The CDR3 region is CAWSLPGGYGYEQYF. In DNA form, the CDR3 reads TGTGCCTGGAGTCTTCCAGGGGGCTACGGCTACGAGCAGTACTTC.

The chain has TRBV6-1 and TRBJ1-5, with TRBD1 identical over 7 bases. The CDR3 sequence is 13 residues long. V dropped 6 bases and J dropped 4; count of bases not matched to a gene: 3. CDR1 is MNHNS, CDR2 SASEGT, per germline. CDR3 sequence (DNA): TGTGCCAGCAGGGCGACAGGGAATCAGCCCCAGCATTTT. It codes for CASRATGNQPQHF.

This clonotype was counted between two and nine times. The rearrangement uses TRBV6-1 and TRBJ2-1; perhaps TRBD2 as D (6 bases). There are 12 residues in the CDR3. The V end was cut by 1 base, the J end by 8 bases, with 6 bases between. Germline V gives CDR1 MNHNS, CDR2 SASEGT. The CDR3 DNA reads TGTGCCAGCAGTGAAGGCGGGGATGAGCAGTTCTTC. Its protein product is CASSEGGDEQFF.

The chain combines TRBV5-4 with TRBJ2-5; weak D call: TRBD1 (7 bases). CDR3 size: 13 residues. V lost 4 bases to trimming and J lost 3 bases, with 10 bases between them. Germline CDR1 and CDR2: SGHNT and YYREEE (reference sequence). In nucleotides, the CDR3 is TGTGCCAGCAGCGGGGGGACAGAAGAGACCCAGTACTTC. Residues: CASSGGTEETQYF. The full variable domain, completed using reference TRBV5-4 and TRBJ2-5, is ETGVTQSPTHLIKTRGQQVTLRCSSQSGHNTVSWYQQALGQGPQFIFQYYREEENGRGNFPPRFSGLQFPNYSSELNVNALELDDSALYLCASSGGTEETQYFGPGTRLLVL.

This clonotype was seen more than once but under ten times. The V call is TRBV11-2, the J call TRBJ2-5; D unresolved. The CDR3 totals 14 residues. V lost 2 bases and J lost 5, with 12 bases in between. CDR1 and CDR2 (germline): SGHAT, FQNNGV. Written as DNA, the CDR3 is TGTGCCAGCAGCTTAAATGGAGAGAAGGAGACCCAGTACTTC. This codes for CASSLNGEKETQYF.

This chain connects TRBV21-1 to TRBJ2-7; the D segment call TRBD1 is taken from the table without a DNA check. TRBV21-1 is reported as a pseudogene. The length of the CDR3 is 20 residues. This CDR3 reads CASSKARGDRRPHAIYEQYV. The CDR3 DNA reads TGTGCCAGCAGCAAAGCGAGGGGGGACAGGAGGCCGCACGCCATCTACGAGCAGTACGTC.

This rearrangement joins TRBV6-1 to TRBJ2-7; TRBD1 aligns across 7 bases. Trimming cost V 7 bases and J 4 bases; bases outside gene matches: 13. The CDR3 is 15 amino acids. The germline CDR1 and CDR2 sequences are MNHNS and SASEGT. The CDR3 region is CASMESPGQNYEQYV. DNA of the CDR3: TGTGCCAGCATGGAGTCCCCGGGACAGAATTACGAGCAGTACGTC.

CDR3 loop: CPASARRRPRSNQPQHF. The CDR3 nucleotides are TGTCCAGCATCCGCTAGGAGGAGGCCTCGAAGCAATCAGCCCCAGCATTTT. The J gene is TRBJ1-5, the V gene TRBV6-1; D not certain. Per germline, CDR1 MNHNS and CDR2 SASEGT. The CDR3 has 17 residues.

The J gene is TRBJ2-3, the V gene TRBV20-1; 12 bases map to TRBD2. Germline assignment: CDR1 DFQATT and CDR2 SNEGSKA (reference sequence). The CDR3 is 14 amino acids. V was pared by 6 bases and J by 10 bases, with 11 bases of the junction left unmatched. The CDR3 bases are TGCAGTGCCCCACTAGCGGGGGGTTCTAGTGCGCAGTATTTT. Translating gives CSAPLAGGSSAQYF.

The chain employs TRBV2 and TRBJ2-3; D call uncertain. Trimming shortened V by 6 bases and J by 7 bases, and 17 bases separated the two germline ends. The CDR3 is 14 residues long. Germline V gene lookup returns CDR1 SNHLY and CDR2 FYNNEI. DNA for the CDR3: TGTGCCAGCAGAAGGAGTCCGGACCTCCATACGCAGTATTTT. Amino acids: CASRRSPDLHTQYF.

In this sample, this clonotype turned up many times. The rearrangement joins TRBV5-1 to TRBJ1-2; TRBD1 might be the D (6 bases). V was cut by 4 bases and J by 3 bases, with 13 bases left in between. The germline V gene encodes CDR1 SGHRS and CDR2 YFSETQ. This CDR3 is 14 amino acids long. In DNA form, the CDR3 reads TGCGCCAGCAGCAACCCGACAGGTCACTATGGCTACACCTTC. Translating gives CASSNPTGHYGYTF.

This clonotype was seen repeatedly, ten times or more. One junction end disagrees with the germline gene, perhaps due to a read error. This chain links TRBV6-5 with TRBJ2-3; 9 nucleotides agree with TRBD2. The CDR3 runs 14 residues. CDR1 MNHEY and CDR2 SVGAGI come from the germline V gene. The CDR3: CASSYSGGTDTQYF. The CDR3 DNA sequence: TGTGCTAGCAGCTATAGCGGGGGAACAGATACGCAGTATTTT.

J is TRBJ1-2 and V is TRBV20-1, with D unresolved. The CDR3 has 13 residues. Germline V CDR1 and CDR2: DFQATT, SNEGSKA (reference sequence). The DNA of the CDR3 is TGCAGCGCTTATCGGTCCCGGGACTATGGCTACACCTTC. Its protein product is CSAYRSRDYGYTF.

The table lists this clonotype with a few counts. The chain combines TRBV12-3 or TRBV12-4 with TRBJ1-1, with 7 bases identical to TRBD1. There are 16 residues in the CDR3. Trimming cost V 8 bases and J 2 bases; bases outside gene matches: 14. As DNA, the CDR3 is TGTGCCAGCGGAGGGATCACAGGGGCCCCTAACACTGAAGCTTTCTTT. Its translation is CASGGITGAPNTEAFF.

In DNA form, the CDR3 reads TGTGCCAGCAGTTACTCAAGACAGGCCACAGAGCAGTACGTC. Protein: CASSYSRQATEQYV. This rearrangement joins TRBV6-5 to TRBJ2-7; D might be TRBD1 (6 bases). This CDR3 region has 14 residues. Trimming removed 0 bases from V and 7 bases from J, with 13 bases in between. Germline V CDR1 and CDR2: MNHEY, SVGAGI.

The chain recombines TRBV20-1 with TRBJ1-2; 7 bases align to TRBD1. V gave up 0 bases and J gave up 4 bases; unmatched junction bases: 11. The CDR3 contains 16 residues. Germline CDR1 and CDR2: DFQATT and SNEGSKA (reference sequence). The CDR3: CSARDAGGRGGYGYTF. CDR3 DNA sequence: TGCAGTGCTAGAGATGCCGGTGGCAGGGGGGGCTATGGCTACACCTTC.